This is a list of T cell receptor beta chains from one sample in a study of T cell responses to AZD1222 COVID-19 vaccine. TCRdb keeps only in-frame clones here, not all; method: immunoSEQ multiplex PCR. Among around 80,000 clones listed, roughly 88% were seen once. The material sequenced was peripheral blood, taken 28 days after the second AZD1222 dose. Receptors originate from an adult who received the AZD1222 COVID-19 vaccine. Both conserved end residues are part of each CDR3. D genes are given only for firm matches. Clone size appears in some rows only: once, few, many, or a class for an expanded clone.

NA,NA,TRBJ1-5,16,TRBV19,CASSPVRASSNQPQHF,TGTGCCAGTAGTCCGGTCAGGGCTTCTAGCAATCAGCCCCAGCATTTT
NA,NA,TRBJ1-3,16,TRBV9,CASSVIQGSVGNTIYF,TGTGCCAGCAGCGTAATCCAGGGCTCCGTCGGAAACACCATATATTTT
NA,few,TRBJ2-7,15,TRBV28,CASSLRTGISYEQYF,TGTGCCAGCAGTCTCAGGACTGGCATTTCCTACGAGCAGTACTTC
TRBD1,NA,TRBJ2-5,14,TRBV7-9,CASSTGQGEETQYF,TGTGCCAGCAGCACGGGACAGGGCGAGGAGACCCAGTACTTC
TRBD1,NA,TRBJ1-1,14,TRBV6-5,CASRPGGAGPEAFF,TGTGCCAGCAGACCAGGGGGCGCAGGCCCTGAAGCTTTCTTT
TRBD1,NA,TRBJ2-2,17,TRBV10-3,CAISGQGSGARTGELFF,TGTGCCATCAGTGGACAGGGATCAGGGGCCAGAACCGGGGAGCTGTTTTTT
NA,NA,TRBJ2-2,14,TRBV15,CATSRDRLAGELFF,TGTGCCACCAGCAGAGATCGTTTAGCCGGGGAGCTGTTTTTT
NA,NA,TRBJ2-7,14,TRBV27,CASSRELFPYEQYF,TGTGCCAGCAGCCGGGAACTTTTCCCCTACGAGCAGTACTTC
NA,NA,TRBJ1-2,16,TRBV28,CASSPPIGLANYGYTF,TGTGCCAGCAGTCCGCCCATAGGGTTGGCGAACTATGGCTACACCTTC
NA,NA,TRBJ1-2,19,TRBV5-1,CASSLMPILRQVINYGYTF,TGCGCCAGCAGCTTGATGCCGATCCTCCGGCAGGTGATTAACTATGGCTACACCTTC
TRBD2,few,TRBJ2-3,16,TRBV6-4,CASSDDGGGSTDTQYF,TGTGCCAGCAGTGATGACGGCGGGGGTAGCACAGATACGCAGTATTTT
TRBD2,NA,TRBJ2-1,15,TRBV11-3,CASSLLGAGGSEQFF,TGTGCCAGCAGCTTACTAGGGGCGGGGGGTTCTGAGCAGTTCTTC
NA,NA,TRBJ2-5,13,TRBV29-1,CSVDPRGGETQYF,TGCAGCGTTGATCCCAGGGGAGGTGAGACCCAGTACTTC
TRBD1,NA,TRBJ1-6,17,TRBV11-2,CASSLASGGRGNSPLHF,TGTGCCAGCAGCTTAGCCTCAGGGGGCCGGGGTAATTCACCCCTCCACTTT
NA,once,TRBJ2-7,14,TRBV11-2,CASSLGGRGYEQYF,TGTGCCAGCAGCTTAGGGGGCCGGGGGTACGAGCAGTACTTC
NA,NA,TRBJ1-4,14,TRBV6-4,CASRTGAVNEKLFF,TGTGCCAGCAGGACGGGGGCGGTTAATGAAAAACTGTTTTTT
TRBD1,few,TRBJ1-6,16,TRBV2,CASSESGQGVVSPLHF,TGTGCCAGCAGTGAATCTGGACAGGGCGTAGTGTCACCCCTCCACTTT
TRBD1,NA,TRBJ1-2,14,TRBV9,CASSSRGFNYGYTF,TGTGCCAGCAGCTCCAGGGGGTTTAACTATGGCTACACCTTC
NA,NA,TRBJ1-1,14,TRBV5-5,CASSRVGQGTEAFF,TGTGCCAGCAGCCGGGTTGGGCAGGGCACTGAAGCTTTCTTT
NA,NA,TRBJ2-2,17,TRBV29-1,CSVEIPPQQGGTGELFF,TGCAGCGTTGAAATCCCTCCCCAGCAGGGTGGTACCGGGGAGCTGTTTTTT
NA,NA,TRBJ2-5,13,TRBV3-1/TRBV3-2,CASSQDTQETQYF,TGTGCCAGCAGCCAAGACACCCAAGAGACCCAGTACTTC
NA,NA,TRBJ1-6,15,TRBV5-1,CASSLEQSNNSPLHF,TGCGCCAGCAGCCTGGAACAGAGCAATAATTCACCCCTCCACTTT
TRBD1,NA,TRBJ1-1,16,TRBV13,CASSLGAGGALTEAFF,TGTGCCAGCAGCTTAGGGGCAGGGGGCGCCTTGACTGAAGCTTTCTTT
TRBD2,NA,TRBJ2-2,17,TRBV27,CASSLASGGAGTGELFF,TGTGCCAGCAGTTTGGCTAGCGGGGGGGCAGGCACCGGGGAGCTGTTTTTT
TRBD2,NA,TRBJ2-1,18,TRBV4-1,CASSQAAAGVNSYNEQFF,TGCGCCAGCAGCCAAGCTGCGGCGGGGGTTAACTCCTACAATGAGCAGTTCTTC
TRBD1,NA,TRBJ2-7,15,TRBV30,CACKPDRGLSYEQYF,TGTGCCTGTAAACCGGACAGGGGGCTCTCCTACGAGCAGTACTTC
TRBD1,NA,TRBJ2-7,17,TRBV18,CASSPVGDGTGFYEQYF,TGTGCCAGCTCACCAGTTGGTGACGGGACAGGGTTTTACGAGCAGTACTTC
NA,NA,TRBJ2-1,16,TRBV16,CASSQGATGPYNEQFF,TGTGCCAGCAGCCAGGGGGCTACAGGCCCATACAATGAGCAGTTCTTC
NA,NA,TRBJ1-6,14,TRBV19,CASSLILYNSPLHF,TGTGCCAGTAGTCTAATTCTCTATAATTCACCCCTCCACTTT
TRBD1,NA,TRBJ1-5,16,TRBV28,CASSLKGQGVWQPQHF,TGTGCCAGCAGTTTAAAGGGGCAGGGGGTATGGCAGCCCCAGCATTTT
NA,NA,TRBJ2-3,14,TRBV6-5,CASITPPYTDTQYF,TGTGCCAGCATTACACCGCCTTACACAGATACGCAGTATTTT
TRBD2,once,TRBJ2-1,15,TRBV6-5,CASSSRGGDYNEQFF,TGTGCCAGCAGTAGCCGGGGGGGGGACTACAATGAGCAGTTCTTC
NA,NA,TRBJ2-5,14,TRBV3-1/TRBV3-2,CASSHRPSRETQYF,TGTGCCAGCAGCCACAGGCCCAGTCGGGAGACCCAGTACTTC
TRBD1,NA,TRBJ1-4,18,TRBV2,CASSGNHEPGTGYEKLFF,TGTGCCAGCAGTGGAAACCACGAGCCCGGGACAGGATATGAAAAACTGTTTTTT
NA,NA,TRBJ1-3,11,TRBV6-5,CASSWGNTIYF,TGTGCCAGCAGTTGGGGAAACACCATATATTTT
NA,NA,TRBJ2-3,16,TRBV15,CATSRGEGGREDTQYF,TGTGCCACCAGCAGAGGGGAGGGGGGGCGAGAAGATACGCAGTATTTT
NA,NA,TRBJ2-7,13,TRBV28,CASSFRVPYEQYF,TGTGCCAGCAGTTTTCGAGTCCCCTACGAGCAGTACTTC
NA,NA,TRBJ2-5,13,TRBV6-5,CASSFSGYGTQYF,TGTGCCAGCAGTTTCTCAGGCTACGGGACCCAGTACTTC
NA,NA,TRBJ1-6,15,TRBV4-2,CASSQAGRGNSPLHF,TGTGCCAGCAGCCAAGCGGGCCGAGGGAATTCACCCCTCCACTTT
NA,NA,TRBJ1-6,12,TRBV7-9,CASSLTDTPLHF,TGTGCCAGCAGCCTAACGGACACACCCCTCCACTTT
TRBD1,once,TRBJ2-7,17,TRBV10-3,CAISDVIRGTGGYEQYF,TGTGCCATCAGTGATGTGATAAGGGGGACAGGGGGATACGAGCAGTACTTC
NA,NA,TRBJ2-2,16,TRBV5-1,CASYKNRASNTGELFF,TGCGCCAGCTATAAAAACAGGGCCTCGAACACCGGGGAGCTGTTTTTT
NA,NA,TRBJ1-1,15,TRBV19,CASSPGVAGDTEAFF,TGTGCCAGTAGTCCCGGGGTCGCGGGGGACACTGAAGCTTTCTTT
NA,NA,TRBJ2-7,15,TRBV18,CASSPTGASLNEQYF,TGTGCCAGCTCACCAACGGGGGCCTCCTTAAACGAGCAGTACTTC
TRBD2,NA,TRBJ2-5,17,TRBV2,CASRLLAGGPERETQYF,TGTGCCAGCAGGTTACTAGCGGGGGGGCCGGAGCGAGAGACCCAGTACTTC
NA,few,TRBJ1-1,14,TRBV29-1,CSVSGAGTVQGAFF,TGCAGCGTCTCGGGGGCAGGGACTGTGCAGGGAGCTTTCTTT
NA,NA,TRBJ2-7,16,TRBV19,CASSTPTGGMDYEQYF,TGTGCCAGTAGTACCCCGACTGGGGGTATGGACTACGAGCAGTACTTC
NA,NA,TRBJ2-1,13,TRBV12-3/TRBV12-4,CATRDNPYNEQFF,TGTGCCACGCGGGACAACCCTTACAATGAGCAGTTCTTC
NA,NA,TRBJ1-3,14,TRBV2,CASTAGSSGNTIYF,TGTGCCAGCACGGCGGGGAGCTCTGGAAACACCATATATTTT
TRBD2,NA,TRBJ2-7,15,TRBV5-6,CASCYDGGGHYEQYF,TGTGCCAGCTGCTACGATGGCGGGGGGCACTACGAGCAGTACTTC